The following is a T cell receptor beta chain sequence with its context. The CDR3 runs to 18 residues. From germline, CDR1 is LNHNV and CDR2 YYDKDF (reference sequence). V was clipped by 1 base and J by 0 bases, with 17 bases between them. These data originate in a study of T cell responses to AZD1222 COVID-19 vaccine. This table comes from immunoSEQ multiplex PCR, and its TCRdb copy is limited to in-frame clones, with some not included. The data contain more than 140,000 clones, approximately 93% of them singletons. The chain carries TRBV15 and TRBJ2-3, with a tentative D call TRBD2 (6 bases). The source material was peripheral blood, sampled on day 0 of MenACWY control vaccination. The TCR sequence derives from an adult in good health. The CDR3, as DNA: TGTGCCACCAGCAGAGGAGGGACTGGACCGCCGAGCACAGATACGCAGTATTTT. Its protein is CATSRGGTGPPSTDTQYF.